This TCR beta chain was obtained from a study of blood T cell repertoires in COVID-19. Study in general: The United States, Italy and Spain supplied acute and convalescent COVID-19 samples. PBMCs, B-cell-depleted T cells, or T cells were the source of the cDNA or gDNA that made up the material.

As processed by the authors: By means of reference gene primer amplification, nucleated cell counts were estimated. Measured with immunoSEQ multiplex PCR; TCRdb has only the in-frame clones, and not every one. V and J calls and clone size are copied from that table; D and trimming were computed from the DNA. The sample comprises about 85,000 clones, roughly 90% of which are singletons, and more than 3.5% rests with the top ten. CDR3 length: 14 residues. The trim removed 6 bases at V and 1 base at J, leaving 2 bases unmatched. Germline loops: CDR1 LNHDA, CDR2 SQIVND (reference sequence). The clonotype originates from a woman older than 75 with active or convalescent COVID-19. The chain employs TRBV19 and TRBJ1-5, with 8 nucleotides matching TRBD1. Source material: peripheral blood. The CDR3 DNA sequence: TGTGCCAGTAGCCCAGGGGGCAGCAATCAGCCCCAGCATTTT. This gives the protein CASSPGGSNQPQHF.